One sample yielded the 26 T cell receptor beta chains listed below, sequenced in a study of siplizumab effects on memory and regulatory T cells. Using immunoSEQ multiplex PCR, the repertoire was profiled, and TCRdb retains in-frame clones only, with some absent. The sample has around 100,000 clones, around 95% seen once. The sequencing sample was made of Tregs sorted from blood. These receptors were taken from a human donor in good health.

V and J are TRBV6-1 and TRBJ2-1, with 11 bases lining up with TRBD1. V shed 6 bases, J shed 7 bases, and the junction held 8 bases outside the gene matches. Germline V gene lookup returns CDR1 MNHNS and CDR2 SASEGT. The CDR3 is 15 residues long. The CDR3 nucleotides are TGTGCCAGCAGGATTCCCGGGACAGGGGGGAATGAGCAGTTCTTC. It specifies CASRIPGTGGNEQFF.

A few counts support this clone. This rearrangement joins TRBV1 to TRBJ2-7. TRBV1 is given as a pseudogene. The CDR3 is 12 amino acids. The CDR3 nucleotides are TGCACCAGCAGTTGGGGTCAGGACGAGCAGTACTTC. This sequence encodes CTSSWGQDEQYF.

The gene calls are TRBV29-1 and TRBJ2-7; no clear D. Trimming removed 4 bases at V and 2 bases at J, with 12 bases between. Germline V gene lookup returns CDR1 SQVTM and CDR2 ANQGSEA. The CDR3 is 13 residues long. As DNA, the CDR3 is TGCAGCGTTGCCTCTGGGCTGGCCTACGAGCAGTACTTC. Its protein is CSVASGLAYEQYF.

CDR3 DNA sequence: TGTGCCAGCAGCTTTGGGGATAGGGTGGGGCAAGAGACCCAGTACTTC. Protein product: CASSFGDRVGQETQYF. The V and J genes are TRBV11-2 and TRBJ2-5; D gene ambiguous. The CDR3 is 16 residues long. Trimming left V 3 bases short and J 2 bases short, with 16 bases between. Per germline, CDR1 SGHAT and CDR2 FQNNGV.

The V call is TRBV5-8, the J call TRBJ2-7; 7 nucleotides line up with TRBD2. Trimming removed 2 bases from V and 2 bases from J; junction bases left unmatched: 10. Germline assignment: CDR1 SGHTS and CDR2 YDEGEE. This CDR3 spans 16 amino acids. The CDR3 nucleotides read TGTGCCAGCAGCTTCAATCTCGGGAGGCCCCCCTACGAGCAGTACTTC. Protein product: CASSFNLGRPPYEQYF.

CDR3 sequence (DNA): TGTGCCAGCAGACCATCTAGCGGGAGGTTCTATGAGCAGTTCTTC. It codes for CASRPSSGRFYEQFF. The chain employs TRBV6-5 and TRBJ2-1; TRBD2 matches at 11 bases. The trim removed 6 bases at V and 8 bases at J, leaving 9 bases unmatched. CDR1 and CDR2 from the germline V gene are MNHEY and SVGAGI. This CDR3 has 15 residues.

The chain carries TRBV4-1 and TRBJ1-4; D is perhaps TRBD1 (5 bases). The CDR3 sequence is 15 residues long. V dropped 1 base and J dropped 6 bases, with 12 bases sitting between them. Germline CDR1 reads MGHRA; CDR2 reads YSYEKL. This chain's CDR3 is CASSQGGQGYEKLFF. CDR3 sequence (DNA): TGCGCCAGCAGCCAAGGCGGGCAGGGATATGAAAAACTGTTTTTT.

This clone was observed once. The J gene is TRBJ2-3, the V gene TRBV6-5; the D gene is possibly TRBD2 (6 bases). Per germline, CDR1 MNHEY and CDR2 SVGAGI. The CDR3 has 14 residues. Trimming shortened V by 4 bases and J by 4 bases, and 12 bases separated the two germline ends. DNA of the CDR3: TGTGCCAGCAGTTTCATAAGCGGGTCAGATACGCAGTATTTT. It translates to CASSFISGSDTQYF.

This clone was detected only a few times. The chain is built from TRBV2 and TRBJ1-1; D uncertain. The CDR3 extends over 13 amino acids. Germline CDR1 reads SNHLY; CDR2 reads FYNNEI. Trimming removed 6 bases at V and 1 base at J, with 9 bases between. CDR3 sequence (DNA): TGTGCCAGCAGGGAACAGCAGAACACTGAAGCTTTCTTT. Protein sequence: CASREQQNTEAFF.

The CDR3 protein is CASSYTGTSTDTQYF. CDR3 nucleotide sequence: TGTGCCAGCAGTTATACCGGGACTAGCACAGATACGCAGTATTTT. This chain connects TRBV27 to TRBJ2-3, with a possible D match to TRBD2 (6 bases). CDR3 length equals 15 residues. The V gene's germline CDR1 is MNHEY and CDR2 SMNVEV (reference sequence). Trimming took off 4 bases at V and 0 bases at J, with 11 bases between the two ends.

This clone was found a few times. The chain couples TRBV5-1 to TRBJ2-5; 7 nucleotides align to TRBD1. Germline loops: CDR1 SGHRS, CDR2 YFSETQ. The CDR3 runs to 14 residues. V gave up 2 bases and J gave up 1 base; unmatched junction bases: 2. The CDR3 sequence: CASSFNRGQETQYF. DNA of the CDR3: TGCGCCAGCAGCTTTAACAGGGGCCAAGAGACCCAGTACTTC.

The gene calls are TRBV7-9 and TRBJ2-4; D possibly matches TRBD1 or TRBD2 (5 bases each). Germline V CDR1 and CDR2: SEHNR, FQNEAQ (reference sequence). This CDR3 has 12 residues. With 3 bases removed from V and 15 bases from J, the gap between germline ends came to 15 bases. In nucleotides, the CDR3 is TGTGCCAGCAGCTTTGAGGGGCACCAGCGGTACTTC. This gives the protein CASSFEGHQRYF.

The V and J genes are TRBV14 and TRBJ2-5; 12 bases match TRBD2. Germline-derived CDR1 and CDR2 are SGHDN and FVKESK. The CDR3 runs to 18 residues. After removal of 0 bases from V and 5 bases from J, the junction contained 10 bases not matched to a gene. The CDR3 spells CASSQDPKVTSGGETQYF. CDR3 sequence (DNA): TGTGCCAGCAGCCAAGATCCCAAGGTTACTAGCGGGGGGGAGACCCAGTACTTC. The complete variable domain, with remaining parts taken from reference TRBV14 and TRBJ2-5, reads EAGVTQFPSHSVIEKGQTVTLRCDPISGHDNLYWYRRVMGKEIKFLLHFVKESKQDESGMPNNRFLAERTGGTYSTLKVQPAELEDSGVYFCASSQDPKVTSGGETQYFGPGTRLLVL.

This clone was counted a single time. This chain joins TRBV27 and TRBJ1-1; the D gene is possibly TRBD1 (6 bases). From germline, CDR1 is MNHEY and CDR2 SMNVEV (reference sequence). The ends were cut back, 5 bases at V and 5 bases at J, with 21 bases in the middle. The CDR3 covers 16 residues. CDR3 protein: CASSPPPTGLGTEAFF. The CDR3 nucleotides are TGTGCCAGCAGTCCCCCCCCTACAGGGCTAGGGACTGAAGCTTTCTTT.

The chain links TRBV28 to TRBJ1-4; possible D gene TRBD1, 6 bases. The CDR3 is 15 amino acids. Trimming pared 7 bases from V and 8 bases from J, leaving 20 bases between. The V gene's germline CDR1 is MDHEN and CDR2 SYDVKM. The CDR3 here is CASMLGGEGQEKLFF. In nucleotides, the CDR3 is TGTGCCAGCATGCTAGGGGGGGAAGGACAAGAAAAACTGTTTTTT. Full variable domain (rest looked up from reference TRBV28 and TRBJ1-4): DVKVTQSSRYLVKRTGEKVFLECVQDMDHENMFWYRQDPGLGLRLIYFSYDVKMKEKGDIPEGYSVSREKKERFSLILESASTNQTSMYLCASMLGGEGQEKLFFGSGTQLSVL.

The V gene is TRBV9, the J gene TRBJ2-3, with 8 bases lining up with TRBD2. Germline V CDR1 and CDR2: SGDLS, YYNGEE. V gave up 0 bases and J gave up 2 bases; unmatched junction bases: 2. CDR3 length equals 15 residues. CDR3 DNA: TGTGCCAGCAGCGTAGGACTAGCGAACACAGATACGCAGTATTTT. Its translation is CASSVGLANTDTQYF.

The CDR3 DNA sequence: TGCGCCAGCAGTACGGACAGGGTCGGAAACACCATATATTTT. As protein: CASSTDRVGNTIYF. The chain carries TRBV5-1 and TRBJ1-3; 8 bases line up with TRBD1. The trim removed 5 bases at V and 4 bases at J, leaving 5 bases unmatched. There are 14 residues in the CDR3. Germline V CDR1 and CDR2: SGHRS, YFSETQ.

This clone was counted once. This chain connects TRBV10-3 to TRBJ1-1; D might be TRBD1 (5 bases). V lost 4 bases to trimming and J lost 3 bases, with 12 bases between them. CDR1 is ENHRY and CDR2 is SYGVKD in the germline V gene. This CDR3 has 14 amino acids. The CDR3 DNA sequence: TGTGCCATCAGTGTGGGAGGGGCCCACACTGAAGCTTTCTTT. Its protein product is CAISVGGAHTEAFF.

This clone was recorded once. The chain carries TRBV2 and TRBJ2-4; TRBD1 agrees at 10 bases. J lost 8 bases, V lost 8 bases, and 6 bases had no gene match. Germline CDR1 SNHLY, CDR2 FYNNEI. The CDR3 covers 13 residues. CDR3 bases: TGTGCCAGCGGAGGACAGGGGGAGGACATTCAGTACTTC. Translated, it gives CASGGQGEDIQYF.

The V gene is TRBV6-6, the J gene TRBJ2-1; TRBD2 aligns across 9 bases. Germline CDR1 MNHNY, CDR2 SVGAGI (reference sequence). The CDR3 sequence is 13 residues long. With 6 bases clipped from V and 5 bases from J, the junction kept 2 bases outside the gene matches. The CDR3 here is CASRPSGDNEQFF. CDR3 nucleotide sequence: TGTGCCAGCAGACCTAGCGGGGACAATGAGCAGTTCTTC.

V is TRBV4-2 and J is TRBJ2-7, with D possibly being TRBD2 (6 bases). The ends were cut back, 3 bases at V and 0 bases at J, with 6 bases in the middle. Germline values: CDR1 LGHNA, CDR2 YNFKEQ. The CDR3 totals 13 residues. Here the CDR3 reads CASSQGGSYEQYF. The CDR3 DNA reads TGTGCCAGCAGCCAGGGAGGCTCCTACGAGCAGTACTTC.

The gene calls are TRBV5-6 and TRBJ2-3; tentatively, D is TRBD1 or TRBD2 (5 bases each). CDR3 length: 16 residues. Between the trimmed V and J ends, which lost 4 bases and 2 bases, there was a span of 17 bases. The V gene's germline CDR1 is SGHDT and CDR2 YYEEEE. DNA of the CDR3: TGTGCCAGCAGCCCCAACCTCGGGGACCCCACAGATACGCAGTATTTT. Translated: CASSPNLGDPTDTQYF.

The gene calls are TRBV28 and TRBJ1-6; 9 nucleotides align to TRBD1. Losses at the gene ends were 9 bases for V and 9 bases for J; bases not matched to a gene: 9. The CDR3 length is 14 residues. The germline V gene encodes CDR1 MDHEN and CDR2 SYDVKM. CDR3 protein: CASYLGTGISPLHF. The CDR3, as DNA: TGTGCCAGTTACCTCGGGACAGGGATTTCACCCCTCCACTTT.

J is TRBJ2-7 and V is TRBV9; 11 nucleotides align to TRBD2. CDR1 is SGDLS, CDR2 YYNGEE, per germline. V shed 5 bases and J 7 bases; nucleotides not matched to a gene: 8. The CDR3 covers 14 residues. This CDR3 is CASSLSGRGEEQYF. For the CDR3, the DNA is TGTGCCAGCAGTCTTAGCGGGAGGGGGGAAGAGCAGTACTTC.

The chain links TRBV5-6 to TRBJ2-3, with TRBD2 matching 8 bases. The CDR3 extends over 16 amino acids. V shed 4 bases, J shed 2 bases, and the junction held 9 bases outside the gene matches. From germline, CDR1 is SGHDT and CDR2 YYEEEE. In nucleotides, the CDR3 is TGTGCCAGCAGCCGGATAGGACTAGCCTTCACAGATACGCAGTATTTT. Amino acids: CASSRIGLAFTDTQYF.

This clone was recorded only once. This chain joins TRBV13 and TRBJ2-4; 8 bases agree with TRBD1. The CDR3 sequence is 16 residues long. Per the germline V gene, CDR1 is PRHDT and CDR2 is FYEKMQ (reference sequence). With V trimmed by 0 bases and J by 6 bases, 7 bases remained unmatched. The CDR3 spells CASSLGRQGALNIQYF. As DNA, the CDR3 is TGTGCCAGCAGCTTAGGTCGGCAGGGGGCCTTAAACATTCAGTACTTC. The full variable domain, completed using reference TRBV13 and TRBJ2-4, is AAGVIQSPRHLIKEKRETATLKCYPIPRHDTVYWYQQGPGQDPQFLISFYEKMQSDKGSIPDRFSAQQFSDYHSELNMSSLELGDSALYFCASSLGRQGALNIQYFGAGTRLSVL.